A selection of T cell receptor beta chains follows, all from one sample in a study of blood T cells in healthy people across ages. TCRdb analysed the 5' RACE reads with MiXCR anew, one entry per CDR3 protein. The sample shows some 700,000 distinct CDR3 sequences, roughly 20% of them seen only once. The sequenced sample was blood. These receptors were collected from a man between 65 and 79 years old in good health. Each CDR3 is given with its conserved first and last residue. A D gene is named only where the DNA matches it firmly. The size entry is marked missing in some rows and otherwise reads once, few, many or a size class.

d_gene	abundance	j_gene	v_gene	CDR3nt	CDR3aa
-	many	TRBJ2-5	TRBV5-6	TGTGCCAGCAGCTTGACAGGAAAAGAGACCCAGTACTTC	CASSLTGKETQYF
-	many	TRBJ2-5	TRBV3-1	TGTGCCAGCAGCCAAGCTTCGGGACACCAAGAGACCCAGTACTTC	CASSQASGHQETQYF
-	-	TRBJ2-1	TRBV28	TGTGCCAGCATTTCAAAGGGATGGGTGACCTACAATGAGCAGTTCTTC	CASISKGWVTYNEQFF
-	-	TRBJ2-3	TRBV5-1	TGCGCCAGCAGCTTGGTCCAAAGGGGGGCCGGCACAGATACGCAGTATTTT	CASSLVQRGAGTDTQYF
TRBD1	few	TRBJ2-1	TRBV29-1	TGCAGCGTTGTAGGGACAGGCGCCGGTGAGCAGTTCTTC	CSVVGTGAGEQFF
-	-	TRBJ1-5	TRBV28	TGTGCCAGCAGTTTTCCCCGAGTCGGCGGGAATCAGCCCCAGCATTTT	CASSFPRVGGNQPQHF
TRBD2	few	TRBJ2-3	TRBV20-1	TGCAGTGCTAGAGATAAGCTAGCGGAAAACACAGATACGCAGTATTTT	CSARDKLAENTDTQYF
-	few	TRBJ1-6	TRBV7-2	TGTGCCAGCAGCTTTCCGACGCCGAAGAGCTCCTATAATTCACCCCTCCACTTT	CASSFPTPKSSYNSPLHF
-	few	TRBJ1-1	TRBV29-1	TGCAGCGTTGTTGAAGGGGGGAACACTAGAGCTTTCTTT	CSVVEGGNTRAFF
TRBD2	few	TRBJ2-3	TRBV10-3	TGTGCCATCAAGGCGAGCGGGGGCACAGATACGCAGTATTTT	CAIKASGGTDTQYF
-	-	TRBJ2-1	TRBV12-3/TRBV12-4	TGTGCCAGCAGTTTTAGCTCGGAGAGCTCCTACAATGAGCAGTTCTTC	CASSFSSESSYNEQFF
-	-	TRBJ2-5	TRBV28	TGTGCCAGCCGACGAACAGAGACCCAGTACTTC	CASRRTETQYF
-	-	TRBJ2-3	TRBV4-1	TGCGCCAGCAGCTTGGAAACCGCCAGGTTGGCAGATACGCAGTATTTT	CASSLETARLADTQYF
-	-	TRBJ2-3	TRBV18	TGTGCCAGCTCACCAGAGAAGGATACGCAGTATTTT	CASSPEKDTQYF
-	many	TRBJ2-2	TRBV3-1	TGTGCCAGCAGCCATTGGGGCTCCCGGGACACCGGGGAGCTGTTTTTT	CASSHWGSRDTGELFF
-	few	TRBJ1-2	TRBV3-1	TGTGCCAGCAGCCAATTCCCCAGGGACGGCTACACCTTC	CASSQFPRDGYTF
-	many	TRBJ2-5	TRBV11-3	TGTGCCAGCAGCTTAAATCACCTGGAGACCCAGTACTTC	CASSLNHLETQYF
-	many	TRBJ1-6	TRBV5-1	TGCGCCAGCAAGGAGCCAACGGTTAATTCACCCCTCCACTTT	CASKEPTVNSPLHF
-	many	TRBJ1-2	TRBV12-3/TRBV12-4	TGTGCCAGCAGTTTAGCAGTCCATACTTTCTATGGCTACACCTTC	CASSLAVHTFYGYTF
-	few	TRBJ2-5	TRBV12-3/TRBV12-4	TGTGCCAGCAGTTTCCGACAACAAGAGACCCAGTACTTC	CASSFRQQETQYF
-	-	TRBJ1-6	TRBV12-3/TRBV12-4	TGTGCCAGCAGGACGGACGGGCTCTCACCCCTCCACTTT	CASRTDGLSPLHF
-	few	TRBJ1-4	TRBV20-1	TGCAGTGCTAGGCCCTCGGTCGGAAAACTGTTTTTT	CSARPSVGKLFF
-	few	TRBJ1-3	TRBV6-5	TGTGCCAGCAGTTCCGGGGGAAACACCATATATTTT	CASSSGGNTIYF
-	few	TRBJ2-3	TRBV19	TGTGCCAGTAGTATACGCGAGGGCGCAGATACGCAGTATTTT	CASSIREGADTQYF
-	-	TRBJ1-4	TRBV9	TGTGCCAGCAGCCCACGAGGGACGTATGAAAAACTGTTTTTT	CASSPRGTYEKLFF
TRBD2	-	TRBJ2-1	TRBV20-1	TGCAGTGCTAGTCGGGCTAGCGGGGCCTACAATGAGCAGTTCTTC	CSASRASGAYNEQFF
-	-	TRBJ2-3	TRBV20-1	TGCAGTGCTACAGATCCGGGAGTGAACACAGATACGCAGTATTTT	CSATDPGVNTDTQYF
-	few	TRBJ1-5	TRBV12-3/TRBV12-4	TGTGCCAGCAGTCAACAGCTGGTCAGGCCCCAGCATTTT	CASSQQLVRPQHF
-	few	TRBJ1-2	TRBV19	TGTGCCAGTATGCCCATCCTGACAGCTAACTATGGCTACACCTTC	CASMPILTANYGYTF
TRBD2	-	TRBJ2-5	TRBV6-6	TGTGCCAGCAGTTTTAAGCGGGGGGGCCTGGAGACCCAGTACTTC	CASSFKRGGLETQYF
-	-	TRBJ1-2	TRBV25-1	TGTGCCAGCAGTGATCCGGACCTATTGACGGGCTACACCTTC	CASSDPDLLTGYTF
TRBD1	-	TRBJ1-2	TRBV11-2	TGTGCCAGCAGCCCCTCGCCGGGACAGAAGGCATATGGCTACACCTTC	CASSPSPGQKAYGYTF
TRBD1	few	TRBJ1-5	TRBV24-1	TGTGCCACCAGTGATAAGGGGGCATTGAGCAATCAGCCCCAGCATTTT	CATSDKGALSNQPQHF